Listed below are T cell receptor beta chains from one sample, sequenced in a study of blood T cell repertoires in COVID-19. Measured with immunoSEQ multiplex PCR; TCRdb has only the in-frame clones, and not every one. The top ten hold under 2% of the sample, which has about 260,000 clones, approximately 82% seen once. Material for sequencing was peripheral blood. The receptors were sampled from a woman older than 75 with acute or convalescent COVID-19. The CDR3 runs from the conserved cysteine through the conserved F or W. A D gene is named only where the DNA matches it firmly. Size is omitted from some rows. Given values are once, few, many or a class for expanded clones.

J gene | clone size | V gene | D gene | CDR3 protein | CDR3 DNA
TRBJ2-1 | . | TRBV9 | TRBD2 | CASSETSGSYNEQFF | TGTGCCAGCAGCGAGACTAGCGGATCCTACAATGAGCAGTTCTTC
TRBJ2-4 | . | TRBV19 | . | CASSMTGQLNIQYF | TGTGCCAGTAGTATGACAGGACAATTAAACATTCAGTACTTC
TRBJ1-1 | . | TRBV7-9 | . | CASSLSQGIITENTEAFF | TGTGCCAGCAGCTTATCCCAGGGAATCATTACCGAGAACACTGAAGCTTTCTTT
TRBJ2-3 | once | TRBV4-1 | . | CASSLARSTDTQYF | TGCGCCAGCAGCCTCGCGAGAAGCACAGATACGCAGTATTTT
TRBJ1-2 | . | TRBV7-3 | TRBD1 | CASSVTGGAVDGYTF | TGTGCCAGCAGCGTAACAGGGGGCGCGGTGGATGGCTACACCTTC
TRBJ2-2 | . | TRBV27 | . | CASSLSGHTGELFF | TGTGCCAGCAGTTTGAGCGGGCACACCGGGGAGCTGTTTTTT
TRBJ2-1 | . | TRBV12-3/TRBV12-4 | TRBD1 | CASSLQGANEQFF | TGTGCCAGCAGTTTACAGGGGGCAAATGAGCAGTTCTTC
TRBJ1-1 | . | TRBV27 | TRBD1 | CASATGGTEAFF | TGTGCCAGCGCAACAGGGGGAACTGAAGCTTTCTTT
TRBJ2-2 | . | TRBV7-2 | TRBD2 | CASSLSQAGGLGTGELFF | TGTGCCAGCAGCTTAAGTCAGGCGGGAGGGTTGGGCACCGGGGAGCTGTTTTTT
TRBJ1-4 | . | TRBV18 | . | CASSPLTSDEKLFF | TGTGCCAGCTCACCTCTTACTTCCGATGAAAAACTGTTTTTT
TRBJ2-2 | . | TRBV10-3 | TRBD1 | CAISESVQGDRTGELFF | TGTGCCATCAGTGAGTCGGTTCAGGGGGATCGGACCGGGGAGCTGTTTTTT
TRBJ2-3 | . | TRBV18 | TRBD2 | CASSPSKSGGAGDTQYF | TGTGCCAGCTCACCTTCGAAGAGCGGGGGGGCAGGGGATACGCAGTATTTT
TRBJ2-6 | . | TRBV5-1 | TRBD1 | CASSRQGSVPGANVLTF | TGCGCCAGCAGCCGACAGGGCTCCGTCCCTGGGGCCAACGTCCTGACTTTC
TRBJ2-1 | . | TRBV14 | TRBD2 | CASSQERASGSYNEQFF | TGTGCCAGCAGCCAAGAAAGGGCTAGCGGGAGTTACAATGAGCAGTTCTTC
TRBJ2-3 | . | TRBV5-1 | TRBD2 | CASSLLGLAGDVWTDTQYF | TGCGCCAGCAGCTTGTTGGGACTAGCGGGAGACGTTTGGACAGATACGCAGTATTTT
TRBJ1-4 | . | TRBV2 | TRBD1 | CASIKDRGREKLFF | TGTGCCAGCATCAAGGACAGGGGCAGAGAAAAACTGTTTTTT
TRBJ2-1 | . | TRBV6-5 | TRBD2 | CASVEAGLIEQFF | TGTGCCAGCGTGGAAGCGGGGCTCATTGAGCAGTTCTTC
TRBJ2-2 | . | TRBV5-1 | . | CASSLTGRGNTGELFF | TGCGCCAGCAGCTTGACAGGGAGAGGGAACACCGGGGAGCTGTTTTTT
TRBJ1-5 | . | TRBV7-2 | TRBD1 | CASSPPGQGARQPQHF | TGTGCCAGCAGTCCGCCTGGACAGGGCGCGCGTCAGCCCCAGCATTTT
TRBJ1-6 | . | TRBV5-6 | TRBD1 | CASSSSRTGASSYNSPLHF | TGTGCCAGCAGCTCTTCTCGGACAGGGGCTAGCTCCTATAATTCACCCCTCCACTTT
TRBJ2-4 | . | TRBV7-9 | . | CASSPTRGNIQYF | TGTGCCAGCAGCCCCACGCGGGGAAACATTCAGTACTTC
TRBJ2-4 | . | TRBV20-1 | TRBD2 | CSASLAGALAKNIQYF | TGCAGTGCTAGTCTAGCGGGAGCCCTCGCCAAAAACATTCAGTACTTC
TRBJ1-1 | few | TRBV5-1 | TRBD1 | CASRSQGELGNTEAFF | TGCGCCAGCAGGAGCCAGGGGGAATTAGGGAACACTGAAGCTTTCTTT
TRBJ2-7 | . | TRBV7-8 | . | CASSVQGQSSYEQYF | TGTGCCAGCAGCGTGCAAGGACAGAGTTCCTACGAGCAGTACTTC
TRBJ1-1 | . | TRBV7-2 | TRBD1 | CASSPDRGYTEAFF | TGTGCCAGCAGCCCCGACAGGGGTTATACTGAAGCTTTCTTT
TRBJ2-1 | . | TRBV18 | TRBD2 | CASSPERGVYNEQFF | TGTGCCAGCTCACCCGAGCGGGGGGTTTACAATGAGCAGTTCTTC
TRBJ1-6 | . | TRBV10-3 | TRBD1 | CAIKSAGGNSPLHF | TGTGCCATCAAGTCAGCAGGGGGCAATTCACCCCTCCACTTT
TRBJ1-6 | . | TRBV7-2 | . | CASSLQRGYNSPLHF | TGTGCCAGCAGCCTACAGAGGGGGTATAATTCACCCCTCCACTTT